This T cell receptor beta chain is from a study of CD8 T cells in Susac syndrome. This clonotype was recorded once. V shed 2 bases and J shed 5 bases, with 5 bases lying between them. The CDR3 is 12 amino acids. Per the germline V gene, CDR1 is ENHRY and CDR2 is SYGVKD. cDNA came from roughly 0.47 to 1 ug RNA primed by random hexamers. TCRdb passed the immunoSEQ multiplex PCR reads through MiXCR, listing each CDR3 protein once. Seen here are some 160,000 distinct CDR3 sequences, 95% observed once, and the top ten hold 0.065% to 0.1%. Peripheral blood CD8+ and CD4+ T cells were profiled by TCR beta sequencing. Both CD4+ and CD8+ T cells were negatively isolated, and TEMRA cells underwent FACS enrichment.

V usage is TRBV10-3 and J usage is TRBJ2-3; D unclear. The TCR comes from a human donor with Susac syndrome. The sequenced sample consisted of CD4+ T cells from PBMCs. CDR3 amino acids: CAISEARDTQYF. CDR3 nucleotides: TGTGCCATCAGTGAGGCCCGAGATACGCAGTATTTT.